Each of the 16 T cell receptor beta chains below was sequenced from the same sample in a study of beta chain features in type 1 diabetes. The isolated RNA, all of it, was reverse transcribed, so expressed TCRB transcripts were what got sequenced. Method: immunoSEQ multiplex PCR; TCRdb's copy keeps in-frame clones and lacks some. The sample includes around 40,000 clones, around 50% of them seen just once. Sequencing used Tregs from blood. The receptors shown here come from a woman younger than 30 in good health.

This chain joins TRBV15 and TRBJ2-5; 8 nucleotides match TRBD2. This CDR3 spans 19 amino acids. Germline loops: CDR1 LNHNV, CDR2 YYDKDF (reference sequence). Trimming took 5 bases from V and 5 from J; bases not matched to a gene: 22. CDR3 in amino acids: CATSGDGRGLARLRETQYF. The CDR3 coding sequence is TGTGCCACCAGCGGCGACGGACGAGGACTAGCTCGTTTGCGGGAGACCCAGTACTTC.

The gene calls are TRBV6-5 and TRBJ2-1; TRBD2 agrees at 10 bases. Unmatched junction bases numbered 1, after V lost 3 bases and J lost 5 bases. Per the germline V gene, CDR1 is MNHEY and CDR2 is SVGAGI. CDR3 length: 14 amino acids. The CDR3: CASSYSGRNNEQFF. CDR3 coding DNA: TGTGCCAGCAGTTATAGCGGGAGGAACAATGAGCAGTTCTTC.

The V call is TRBV20-1, the J call TRBJ2-7; possible D gene TRBD1, 5 bases. The CDR3 is 11 residues long. Trimming stripped 7 bases from V and 1 base from J, with 8 bases between. Germline V CDR1 and CDR2: DFQATT, SNEGSKA (reference sequence). This CDR3 reads CSVKGSYEQYF. The CDR3 DNA follows: TGCAGTGTCAAGGGGTCCTACGAGCAGTACTTC.

For the CDR3, the DNA is TGTGCCAGCAGTTTTTGGCGGGAGGTCCTCAAAAACATTCAGTACTTC. It encodes CASSFWREVLKNIQYF. The J gene is TRBJ2-4, the V gene TRBV28; 8 nucleotides agree with TRBD2. The CDR3 consists of 16 residues. Germline V gene lookup returns CDR1 MDHEN and CDR2 SYDVKM. The ends lost 3 bases at V and 3 bases at J; junction bases unmatched: 7.

This chain links TRBV5-4 with TRBJ2-3, with TRBD2 identical over 11 bases. The ends lost 4 bases at V and 0 bases at J; junction bases unmatched: 4. The germline CDR1 and CDR2 sequences are SGHNT and YYREEE (reference sequence). The CDR3 loop spans 16 amino acids. CDR3 amino acids: CASSPRLAGSTDTQYF. The CDR3 DNA is TGTGCCAGCAGCCCACGACTAGCGGGAAGCACAGATACGCAGTATTTT.

As regards this clone: Just one base apart from a much larger clone, this may be a read error. Other DNA sequences in this specimen translate into the identical CDR3. The V call is TRBV28, the J call TRBJ1-5, with D unclear. This CDR3 spans 16 amino acids. Germline V gene lookup returns CDR1 MDHEN and CDR2 SYDVKM. CDR3 sequence: CASSFVRRGSNQPQHF. The CDR3 DNA is TGTGCCAGCAGTTTTGTGCGAAGAGGTAGCAATCAGCCCCAACATTTT.

This rearrangement joins TRBV2 to TRBJ2-7; 10 nucleotides match TRBD2. J gave up 3 bases and V 7 bases, and 6 bases lay outside the gene matches. The CDR3 spans 14 residues. Germline CDR1 reads SNHLY; CDR2 reads FYNNEI. The CDR3 here is CASMEQREGYEQYF. The DNA of the CDR3 is TGTGCCAGCATGGAACAGCGGGAGGGCTACGAGCAGTACTTC. The full variable domain, its missing parts supplied by reference TRBV2 and TRBJ2-7, is EPEVTQTPSHQVTQMGQEVILRCVPISNHLYFYWYRQILGQKVEFLVSFYNNEISEKSEIFDDQFSVERPDGSNFTLKIRSTKLEDSAMYFCASMEQREGYEQYFGPGTRLTVT.

This clone was counted only a few times. This sequence joins TRBV30 and TRBJ1-1, with TRBD1 identical over 8 bases. J was trimmed by 10 bases and V by 0 bases; bases with no gene match: 10. CDR1 is GTSNPN, CDR2 SVGIG, per germline (reference sequence). The CDR3 has 14 residues. CDR3 residues: CAWSVQGGSSSAFF. CDR3 in DNA: TGTGCCTGGAGTGTACAGGGGGGGTCAAGTTCAGCTTTCTTT.

V usage is TRBV19 and J usage is TRBJ1-2; D gene unclear. This CDR3 is 12 amino acids long. Germline loops: CDR1 LNHDA, CDR2 SQIVND (reference sequence). V was cut by 6 bases and J by 4 bases, with 9 bases left in between. In DNA form, the CDR3 reads TGTGCCAGTAGGAGGGATTTCTATGGCTACACCTTC. This gives the protein CASRRDFYGYTF. Together with reference TRBV19 and TRBJ1-2, the CDR3 gives the full variable domain: DGGITQSPKYLFRKEGQNVTLSCEQNLNHDAMYWYRQDPGQGLRLIYYSQIVNDFQKGDIAEGYSVSREKKESFPLTVTSAQKNPTAFYLCASRRDFYGYTFGSGTRLTVV.

This chain connects TRBV7-2 to TRBJ2-3, with 8 positions matching TRBD2. V lost 5 bases and J lost 4; bases outside the gene matches: 11. Looked up from germline, CDR1 is SGHTA and CDR2 is FQGNSA. There are 16 residues in the CDR3. In DNA form, the CDR3 reads TGTGCCAGCAGCGATCAAGGCGGGAGGAGGGCAGATACGCAGTATTTT. This sequence encodes CASSDQGGRRADTQYF.

The chain employs TRBV4-1 and TRBJ1-2; 8 positions agree with TRBD1. V lost 1 base, J lost 3 bases, and 4 bases stayed unmatched. CDR3 length: 15 residues. CDR1 is MGHRA and CDR2 is YSYEKL in the germline V gene. For the CDR3, the DNA is TGCGCCAGCAGCCAAGGCGAGACAGGGGACTATGGCTACACCTTC. Translated: CASSQGETGDYGYTF.

This clone was detected a few times. The V gene is TRBV7-9, the J gene TRBJ1-1; 8 bases are shared with TRBD1. CDR3 length: 12 residues. Trimming cost V 7 bases and J 12 bases; bases outside gene matches: 10. CDR1 is SEHNR, CDR2 FQNEAQ, per germline (reference sequence). The CDR3 is CASTQWDRPTFF. In DNA, the CDR3 is TGTGCCAGCACCCAATGGGACAGGCCAACTTTCTTT. Full variable domain (missing parts from reference TRBV7-9 and TRBJ1-1): DTGVSQNPRHKITKRGQNVTFRCDPISEHNRLYWYRQTLGQGPEFLTYFQNEAQLEKSRLLSDRFSAERPKGSFSTLEIQRTEQGDSAMYLCASTQWDRPTFFGQGTRLTVV.

The chain links TRBV27 to TRBJ2-7; 11 nucleotides match TRBD2. Looked up from germline, CDR1 is MNHEY and CDR2 is SMNVEV (reference sequence). The trim removed 4 bases at V and 4 bases at J, leaving 6 bases unmatched. This CDR3 is built from 15 residues. CDR3: CASSSLGTSGYEQYF. The CDR3, as DNA: TGTGCCAGCAGTTCCCTGGGGACTAGCGGATACGAGCAGTACTTC.

The chain employs TRBV5-1 and TRBJ2-1, with 7 bases aligning to TRBD2. CDR3 length: 15 amino acids. The V gene end was trimmed by 0 bases and the J gene end by 5 bases; junction bases not matched to a gene: 5. The germline V gene has CDR1 SGHRS and CDR2 YFSETQ. DNA of the CDR3: TGCGCCAGCAGCTTGGACGGGAGGCCGAACAATGAGCAGTTCTTC. Residues: CASSLDGRPNNEQFF.

This rearrangement joins TRBV10-3 to TRBJ1-2; D may be TRBD1 (6 bases). Germline V gene lookup returns CDR1 ENHRY and CDR2 SYGVKD. This CDR3 contains 14 residues. The V and J ends lost 2 bases and 6 bases respectively, with 13 bases between them. The CDR3 sequence is CAISEPAQGNGYTF. DNA of the CDR3: TGTGCCATCAGTGAGCCGGCACAGGGAAATGGCTACACCTTC.

V is TRBV9 and J is TRBJ2-3; TRBD2 agrees at 7 bases. CDR1 SGDLS and CDR2 YYNGEE come from the germline V gene. With 0 bases clipped from V and 1 base from J, the junction kept 8 bases outside the gene matches. The CDR3 contains 17 residues. CDR3 loop: CASSVVGGSYGTDTQYF. CDR3 bases: TGTGCCAGCAGCGTAGTGGGGGGGTCCTATGGCACAGATACGCAGTATTTT.